This T cell receptor beta chain was obtained from a study of blood T cells in healthy people across ages. Study results and limitations: TCR beta diversity per million T cells fell roughly linearly with age. Donor CMV status, an unknown factor, possibly confounded changes in expanded clonotypes.

With regard to this clonotype: The target antigen is unknown.

Every participating donor contributed 8 to 10 milliliters of peripheral blood through a draw. A minimum of 5.5 micrograms of total RNA was extracted per sample. Through a sample-barcoded 5' primer and a J-beta primer mix, a second PCR was run for roughly 6 to 11 cycles. In TCRdb, the 5' RACE reads were re-called with MiXCR into one record per CDR3 protein. The data contain over 1,300,000 distinct CDR3 sequences, roughly 59% of them singletons. With 5 bases removed from V and 3 bases from J, the gap between germline ends came to 13 bases. Germline-derived CDR1 and CDR2 are SGHTA and FQGNSA. The CDR3 covers 14 residues.

This receptor was identified in a man aged 18-30 years in good health. The chain links TRBV7-2 to TRBJ2-5; possibly TRBD1 for D (6 bases). The material sequenced was blood. Written as DNA, the CDR3 is TGTGCCAGCAGCGTCCAAGGGGGAAAAGAGACCCAGTACTTC. Translated: CASSVQGGKETQYF.